The 23 T cell receptor beta chains presented below share a single source sample, sequenced in a study of T cells in Graves' hyperthyroidism and ophthalmopathy. Authors of the study amplified TCR beta CDR3 regions from RNA transcripts. Researchers ran a first-round RT-PCR on the TCR CDR3 using the HTBI primer set. TCRdb passed the multiplex PCR reads through MiXCR, listing each CDR3 protein once. The sample yields about 640,000 distinct CDR3 sequences, roughly 20% seen once. Sequencing was performed on blood. The source is a man aged 30 to 39 with Graves' ophthalmopathy.

The chain carries TRBV6-1 and TRBJ2-1, with TRBD2 matching 7 bases. This CDR3 contains 15 residues. Trimming removed 3 bases from V and 10 bases from J; junction bases left unmatched: 12. Per germline, CDR1 MNHNS and CDR2 SASEGT. The CDR3 nucleotides are TGTGCCAGCAGTGAGAGGGAGGCGGGAGAACGGGAGCAGTTCTTC. This encodes CASSEREAGEREQFF.

This clonotype has more than one count but fewer than ten. The chain carries TRBV2 and TRBJ2-1; TRBD2 aligns across 10 bases. Losses at the gene ends were 6 bases for V and 6 bases for J; bases not matched to a gene: 8. CDR3 size: 15 residues. Germline values: CDR1 SNHLY, CDR2 FYNNEI. The CDR3 DNA reads TGTGCCAGCAGCCCCGGGACTAGCGTCGGCAATGAGCAGTTCTTC. Translation gives CASSPGTSVGNEQFF.

This clonotype was seen at least ten times. The chain combines TRBV12-3 or TRBV12-4 with TRBJ2-7; 8 nucleotides match TRBD2. Trimming cost V 6 bases and J 2 bases; bases outside gene matches: 9. The CDR3 totals 15 residues. The CDR3 loop is CASSPSAGRAYEQYF. Written as DNA, the CDR3 is TGTGCCAGCAGCCCCTCGGCCGGGAGGGCCTACGAGCAGTACTTC.

Regarding this clonotype: The junction does not match germline at one end; this may be a read error. This chain uses TRBV7-9 with TRBJ2-7, with D possibly called TRBD1 or TRBD2 (5 bases each). Germline lookup yields CDR1 SEHNR and CDR2 FQNEAQ (reference sequence). The CDR3 is 13 residues long. CDR3 amino acids: CTSSLREFREQYF. The CDR3 nucleotides are TGTACCAGCAGCCTCAGGGAGTTCCGGGAGCAGTACTTC.

J is TRBJ2-2 and V is TRBV5-6; possible D gene TRBD1, 6 bases. The CDR3 extends over 17 amino acids. With 3 bases removed from V and 3 bases from J, the gap between germline ends came to 18 bases. The germline V gene encodes CDR1 SGHDT and CDR2 YYEEEE. The CDR3 nucleotides are TGTGCCAGCAGCTGGCTTGGGCAGGGGTCCGACACCGGGGAGCTGTTTTTT. Translating it yields CASSWLGQGSDTGELFF.

This clonotype was seen only a few times. The chain links TRBV4-1 to TRBJ2-7; 8 bases are a match to TRBD1. The V gene end was trimmed by 5 bases and the J gene end by 5 bases; junction bases not matched to a gene: 11. The germline V gene has CDR1 MGHRA and CDR2 YSYEKL. The CDR3 is 15 amino acids. The CDR3 protein is CASSTHVPGGDEQYF. CDR3 DNA sequence: TGCGCCAGCAGCACTCACGTGCCAGGGGGCGACGAGCAGTACTTC.

The table lists this clonotype with a few counts. The chain recombines TRBV18 with TRBJ1-1; D is ambiguous. Trimming pared 3 bases from V and 2 bases from J, leaving 7 bases between. CDR3 length: 13 amino acids. CDR1 is KGHSH and CDR2 is LQKENI in the germline V gene. CDR3 loop: CASSPNRNTEAFF. Written as DNA, the CDR3 is TGTGCCAGCTCACCTAATAGAAACACTGAAGCTTTCTTT.

This clonotype was recorded many times. This rearrangement joins TRBV7-2 to TRBJ2-3, with TRBD2 matching over 9 bases. The CDR3 runs to 15 residues. Unmatched junction bases numbered 9, after V lost 5 bases and J lost 6 bases. Germline CDR1 SGHTA, CDR2 FQGNSA. The CDR3 reads CASSLNSGRGDTQYF. CDR3 nucleotide sequence: TGTGCCAGCAGCCTTAATAGCGGGAGAGGGGATACGCAGTATTTT. Full variable domain (remainder filled in from reference TRBV7-2 and TRBJ2-3): GAGVSQSPSNKVTEKGKDVELRCDPISGHTALYWYRQSLGQGLEFLIYFQGNSAPDKSGLPSDRFSAERTGGSVSTLTIQRTQQEDSAVYLCASSLNSGRGDTQYFGPGTRLTVL.

This clonotype turned up a few times. This chain connects TRBV24-1 to TRBJ2-3; TRBD2 matches 8 bases. The CDR3 has 18 amino acids. With V trimmed by 5 bases and J by 1 base, 13 bases remained unmatched. Germline lookup yields CDR1 KGHDR and CDR2 SFDVKD. CDR3 sequence: CATSAPAGAGGGTDTQYF. In DNA, the CDR3 is TGTGCCACCAGTGCCCCTGCAGGCGCGGGAGGCGGCACAGATACGCAGTATTTT.

This chain connects TRBV19 to TRBJ1-5; 7 bases fit TRBD1. The CDR3 spans 13 residues. Germline V gene sequence: CDR1 LNHDA, CDR2 SQIVND (reference sequence). V shed 6 bases and J 7 bases; nucleotides not matched to a gene: 6. The CDR3 DNA follows: TGTGCCAGTAGGACAGGGAAGGTACAGCCCCAGCATTTT. Its translation is CASRTGKVQPQHF.

This clonotype came up many times. The chain is built from TRBV2 and TRBJ2-3, with 8 bases fitting TRBD1. CDR1 is SNHLY, CDR2 FYNNEI, per germline. Germline trimming cut 6 bases from V and 3 bases from J; bases unmatched to any gene: 14. This CDR3 comprises 17 residues. The CDR3 spells CASSDRGLRADTDTQYF. The CDR3 bases are TGTGCCAGCAGCGACAGGGGATTGCGGGCCGATACAGATACGCAGTATTTT.

In its sample, this clonotype was seen a few times. The chain is built from TRBV12-3 or TRBV12-4 and TRBJ2-1; 8 nucleotides agree with TRBD1. The V gene end was trimmed by 3 bases and the J gene end by 4 bases; junction bases not matched to a gene: 5. The CDR3 is 15 residues long. CDR3 nucleotides: TGTGCCAGCAGTTTGACAGGGGTGGGATACAATGAGCAGTTCTTC. Its translation: CASSLTGVGYNEQFF.

V gene TRBV2 combines with J gene TRBJ2-2; D perhaps matches TRBD1 (5 bases). The germline V gene has CDR1 SNHLY and CDR2 FYNNEI. Deletions cut 7 bases from V and 5 bases from J, with 29 bases between. CDR3 length equals 19 residues. In nucleotides, the CDR3 is TGTGCCAGCATCGCCTTGGGCAGGGTAGAATACCTAGGGACCGGGGAGCTGTTTTTT. It translates to CASIALGRVEYLGTGELFF.

This clonotype has at least ten counts. In DNA form, the CDR3 reads TGCGCCAGCAGCCAAGAATATGGGGATCAGCCCCAGCATTTT. Protein sequence: CASSQEYGDQPQHF. The rearrangement uses TRBV4-1 and TRBJ1-5; D is ambiguous. Trimming removed 0 bases at V and 5 bases at J, with 8 bases between. From germline, CDR1 is MGHRA and CDR2 YSYEKL. The CDR3 spans 14 residues.

The rearrangement joins TRBV2 to TRBJ1-3; D remains ambiguous. Trimming left V 6 bases short and J 0 bases short, with 9 bases between. The CDR3 is 14 residues long. Germline CDR1 is SNHLY and CDR2 is FYNNEI. The CDR3 DNA sequence: TGTGCCAGCAGGAGGGATCACTCTGGAAACACCATATATTTT. Translating it yields CASRRDHSGNTIYF.

This clonotype was recorded many times. The chain links TRBV11-2 to TRBJ1-6; D is unclear. The CDR3 sequence is 16 residues long. The V end was cut by 2 bases, the J end by 6 bases, with 14 bases between. Per the germline V gene, CDR1 is SGHAT and CDR2 is FQNNGV. This CDR3 is CASSLNQRSGNSPLHF. CDR3 bases: TGTGCCAGCAGCTTAAACCAGCGGTCGGGTAATTCACCCCTCCACTTT.

The chain joins TRBV29-1 to TRBJ1-1, with a weak D call TRBD1 (5 bases). CDR3 length equals 13 residues. Looked up from germline, CDR1 is SQVTM and CDR2 is ANQGSEA. V lost 2 bases to trimming and J lost 5 bases, with 12 bases between them. This chain's CDR3 is CSVEYQGLTEAFF. The DNA for the CDR3 is TGCAGCGTTGAATATCAGGGATTAACTGAAGCTTTCTTT. The full variable domain, in which reference TRBV29-1 and TRBJ1-1 provide the parts outside the CDR3, is SAVISQKPSRDICQRGTSLTIQCQVDSQVTMMFWYRQQPGQSLTLIATANQGSEATYESGFVIDKFPISRPNLTFSTLTVSNMSPEDSSIYLCSVEYQGLTEAFFGQGTRLTVV.

Ten or more counts support this clonotype. The chain combines TRBV20-1 with TRBJ2-1, with TRBD2 matching over 9 bases. Trimming at V came to 4 bases and at J to 5 bases, leaving 6 bases not matched to a gene. The CDR3 is made up of 14 amino acids. Germline values: CDR1 DFQATT, CDR2 SNEGSKA (reference sequence). CDR3 sequence reads: CSAKLAGPHNEQFF. The CDR3 DNA reads TGCAGTGCTAAACTAGCGGGCCCCCACAATGAGCAGTTCTTC.

This clonotype has ten or more counts. The chain has TRBV6-1 and TRBJ2-7; D is uncertain. CDR1 is MNHNS and CDR2 is SASEGT in the germline V gene. Trimming removed 5 bases at V and 0 bases at J, with 11 bases between. This CDR3 region has 14 residues. The CDR3 region has the DNA TGTGCCAGCAGTCCGGCTGGTCCCTCCTACGAGCAGTACTTC. It codes for CASSPAGPSYEQYF.

The chain couples TRBV30 to TRBJ1-3; possibly TRBD1 for D (5 bases). Trimming cost V 0 bases and J 3 bases, with 24 bases left between them. Germline V CDR1 and CDR2: GTSNPN, SVGIG (reference sequence). The CDR3 loop spans 19 amino acids. The CDR3 is CAWSVVEGTKKQLGNTIYF. CDR3 DNA sequence: TGTGCCTGGAGTGTAGTGGAAGGGACCAAAAAACAACTTGGAAACACCATATATTTT.

In this sample, this clonotype turned up many times. The J gene is TRBJ1-1, the V gene TRBV5-1; perhaps TRBD1 as D (6 bases). The CDR3 runs to 15 residues. CDR1 is SGHRS, CDR2 YFSETQ, per germline. V lost 4 bases, J lost 0 bases, and 13 bases lay in between. The CDR3 DNA is TGCGCCAGCAGCGCGGGGGACACCTTGAACACTGAAGCTTTCTTT. It encodes CASSAGDTLNTEAFF.

The rearrangement uses TRBV25-1 and TRBJ2-7; the D call may be TRBD1 or TRBD2 (5 bases each). Trimming pared 6 bases from V and 3 bases from J, leaving 15 bases between. The germline V gene encodes CDR1 MGHDK and CDR2 SYGVNS. The CDR3 is 14 amino acids. CDR3 sequence: CASRAGGGDYEQYF. The CDR3 DNA follows: TGTGCCAGCAGAGCTGGGGGTGGGGACTACGAGCAGTACTTC.

This clonotype was counted only a few times. The chain uses TRBV4-1 and TRBJ2-5, with TRBD2 identical over 7 bases. The length of the CDR3 is 16 residues. The germline V gene has CDR1 MGHRA and CDR2 YSYEKL. The trim removed 4 bases at V and 2 bases at J, leaving 10 bases unmatched. CDR3 protein: CASSPGGIAGQETQYF. CDR3 nucleotide sequence: TGCGCCAGCAGCCCAGGCGGAATAGCGGGTCAAGAGACCCAGTACTTC.